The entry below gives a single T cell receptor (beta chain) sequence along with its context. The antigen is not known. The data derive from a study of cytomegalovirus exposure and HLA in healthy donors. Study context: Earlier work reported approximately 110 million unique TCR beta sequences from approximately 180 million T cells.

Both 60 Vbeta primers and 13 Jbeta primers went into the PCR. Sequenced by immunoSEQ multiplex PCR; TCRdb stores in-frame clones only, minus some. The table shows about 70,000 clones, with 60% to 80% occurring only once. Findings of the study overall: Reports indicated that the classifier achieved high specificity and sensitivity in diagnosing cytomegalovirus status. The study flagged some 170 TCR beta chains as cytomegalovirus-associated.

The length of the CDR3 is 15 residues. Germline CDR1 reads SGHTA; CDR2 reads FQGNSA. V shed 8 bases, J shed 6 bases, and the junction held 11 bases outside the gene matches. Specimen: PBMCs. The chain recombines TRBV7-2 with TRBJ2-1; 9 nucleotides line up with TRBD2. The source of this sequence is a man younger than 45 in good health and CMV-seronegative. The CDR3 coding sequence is TGTGCCAGCCGTCCCTTGCGGGGGGGCCTCAATGAGCAGTTCTTC. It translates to CASRPLRGGLNEQFF.